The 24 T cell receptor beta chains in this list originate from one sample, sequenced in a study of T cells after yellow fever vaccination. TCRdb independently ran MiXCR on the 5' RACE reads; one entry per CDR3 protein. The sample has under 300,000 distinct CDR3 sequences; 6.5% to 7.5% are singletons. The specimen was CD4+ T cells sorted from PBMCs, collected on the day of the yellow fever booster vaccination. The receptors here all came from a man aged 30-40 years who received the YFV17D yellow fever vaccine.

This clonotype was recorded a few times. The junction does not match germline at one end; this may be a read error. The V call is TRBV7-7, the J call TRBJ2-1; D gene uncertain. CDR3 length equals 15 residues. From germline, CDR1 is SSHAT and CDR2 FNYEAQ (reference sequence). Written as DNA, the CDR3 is TGTGCTAGCAGCCCTTCGTCCAGCTCCTACAATGAGCAGTTCTTC. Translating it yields CASSPSSSSYNEQFF.

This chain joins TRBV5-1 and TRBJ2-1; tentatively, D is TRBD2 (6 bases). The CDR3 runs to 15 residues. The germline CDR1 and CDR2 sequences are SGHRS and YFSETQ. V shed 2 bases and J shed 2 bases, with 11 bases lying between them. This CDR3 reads CASSLGGETYNEQFF. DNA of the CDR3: TGCGCCAGCAGCTTAGGAGGGGAAACCTACAATGAGCAGTTCTTC.

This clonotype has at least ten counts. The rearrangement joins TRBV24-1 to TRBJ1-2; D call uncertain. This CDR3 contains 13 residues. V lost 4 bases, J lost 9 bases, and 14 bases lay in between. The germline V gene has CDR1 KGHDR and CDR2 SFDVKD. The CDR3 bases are TGTGCCACCAGTGACCCGGGCCAGCTGCGCTACACCTTC. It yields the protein CATSDPGQLRYTF.

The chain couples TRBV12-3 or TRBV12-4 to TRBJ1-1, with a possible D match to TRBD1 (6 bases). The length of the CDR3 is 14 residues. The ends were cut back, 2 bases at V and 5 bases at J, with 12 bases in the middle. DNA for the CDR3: TGTGCCAGCAGTTTATCGTCAGGGGCTACTGAAGCTTTCTTT. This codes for CASSLSSGATEAFF.

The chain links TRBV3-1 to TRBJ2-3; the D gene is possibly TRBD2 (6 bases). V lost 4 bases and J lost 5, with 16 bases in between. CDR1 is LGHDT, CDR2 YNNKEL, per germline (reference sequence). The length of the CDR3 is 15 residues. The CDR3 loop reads CASSPWSGVGDTQYF. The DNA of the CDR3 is TGTGCCAGCAGCCCCTGGTCGGGAGTCGGAGATACGCAGTATTTT.

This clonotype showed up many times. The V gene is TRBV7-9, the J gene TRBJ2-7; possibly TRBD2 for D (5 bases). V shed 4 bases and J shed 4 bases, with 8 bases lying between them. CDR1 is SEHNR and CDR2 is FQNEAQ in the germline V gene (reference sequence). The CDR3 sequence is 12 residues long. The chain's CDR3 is CASSSSGYEQYF. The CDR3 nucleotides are TGTGCCAGCAGCTCCAGCGGATACGAGCAGTACTTC.

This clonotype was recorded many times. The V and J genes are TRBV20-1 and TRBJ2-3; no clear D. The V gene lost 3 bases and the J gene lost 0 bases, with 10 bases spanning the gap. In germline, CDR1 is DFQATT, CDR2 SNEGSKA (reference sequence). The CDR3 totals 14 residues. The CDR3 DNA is TGCAGTGCTAGGGTGGAGACGAGCACAGATACGCAGTATTTT. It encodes CSARVETSTDTQYF.

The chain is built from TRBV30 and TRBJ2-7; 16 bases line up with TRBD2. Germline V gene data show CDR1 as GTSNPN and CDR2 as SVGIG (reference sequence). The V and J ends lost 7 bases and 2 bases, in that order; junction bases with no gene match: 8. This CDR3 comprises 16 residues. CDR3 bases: TGTGCCTTGGGACTAGCGGGAGGGCCGGAGACCTACGAGCAGTACTTC. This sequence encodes CALGLAGGPETYEQYF.

Here the CDR3 reads CASSQGGLATDTQYF. CDR3 in DNA: TGTGCCAGCAGTCAAGGCGGACTAGCCACAGATACGCAGTATTTT. The chain has TRBV7-9 and TRBJ2-3; the match to TRBD2 covers 8 bases. Germline assignment: CDR1 SEHNR and CDR2 FQNEAQ (reference sequence). Trimming at V came to 6 bases and at J to 2 bases, leaving 7 bases not matched to a gene. The CDR3 totals 15 residues.

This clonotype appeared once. CDR3 sequence: CASSYDTNTYEQYF. DNA of the CDR3: TGCGCCAGCAGCTATGATACTAACACCTACGAGCAGTACTTC. V is TRBV5-1 and J is TRBJ2-7; D is unclear. V lost 3 bases and J lost 2, with 12 bases in between. The CDR3 is 14 residues long. The germline V gene has CDR1 SGHRS and CDR2 YFSETQ.

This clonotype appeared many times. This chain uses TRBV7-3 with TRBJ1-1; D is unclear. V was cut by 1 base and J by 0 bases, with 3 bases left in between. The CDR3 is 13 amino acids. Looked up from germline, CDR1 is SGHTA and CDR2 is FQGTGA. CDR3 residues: CASSLSLNTEAFF. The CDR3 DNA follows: TGTGCCAGCAGCTTAAGTCTGAACACTGAAGCTTTCTTT.

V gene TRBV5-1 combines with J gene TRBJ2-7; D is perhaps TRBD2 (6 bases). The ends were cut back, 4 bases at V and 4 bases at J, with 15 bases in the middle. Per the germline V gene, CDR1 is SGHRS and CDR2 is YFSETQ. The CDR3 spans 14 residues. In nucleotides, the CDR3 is TGCGCCAGCAGCCGGGCGGGAATCGAGTACGAGCAGTACTTC. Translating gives CASSRAGIEYEQYF.

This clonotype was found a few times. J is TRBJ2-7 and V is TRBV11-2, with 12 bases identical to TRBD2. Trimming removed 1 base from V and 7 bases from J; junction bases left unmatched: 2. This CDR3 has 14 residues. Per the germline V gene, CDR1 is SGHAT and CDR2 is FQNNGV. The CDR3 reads CASSLVTSGGEQYF. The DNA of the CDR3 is TGTGCCAGCAGCTTAGTGACTAGCGGGGGTGAGCAGTACTTC.

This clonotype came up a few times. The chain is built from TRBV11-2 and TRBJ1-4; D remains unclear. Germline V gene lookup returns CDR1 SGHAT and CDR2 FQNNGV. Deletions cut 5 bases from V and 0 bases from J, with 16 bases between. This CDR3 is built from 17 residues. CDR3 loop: CASSGFTADSTNEKLFF. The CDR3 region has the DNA TGTGCCAGCAGCGGGTTTACAGCAGACTCAACTAATGAAAAACTGTTTTTT.

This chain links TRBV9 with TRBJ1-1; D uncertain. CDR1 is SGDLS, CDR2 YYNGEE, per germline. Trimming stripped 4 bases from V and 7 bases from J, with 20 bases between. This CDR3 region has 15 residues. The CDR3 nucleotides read TGTGCCAGCAGCAAGTCCGCATCCCCGGGGAGTGAAGCTTTCTTT. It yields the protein CASSKSASPGSEAFF.

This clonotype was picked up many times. DNA of the CDR3: TGTGCCAGCAGCTTAGAAGGAGTGGGAGCTGGAAACATTCAGTACTTC. Residues: CASSLEGVGAGNIQYF. The chain is built from TRBV7-8 and TRBJ2-4, with D perhaps matching TRBD2 (5 bases). Germline lookup yields CDR1 SGHVS and CDR2 FQNEAQ. The V gene lost 1 base and the J gene lost 6 bases, with 16 bases spanning the gap. This CDR3 is built from 16 residues.

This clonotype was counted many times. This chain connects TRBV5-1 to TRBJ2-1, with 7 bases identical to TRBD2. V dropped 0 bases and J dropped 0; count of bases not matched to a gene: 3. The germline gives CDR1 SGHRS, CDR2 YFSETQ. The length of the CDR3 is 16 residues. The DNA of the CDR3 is TGCGCCAGCAGCTTGGCCGGGGGGAGCTCCTACAATGAGCAGTTCTTC. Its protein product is CASSLAGGSSYNEQFF.

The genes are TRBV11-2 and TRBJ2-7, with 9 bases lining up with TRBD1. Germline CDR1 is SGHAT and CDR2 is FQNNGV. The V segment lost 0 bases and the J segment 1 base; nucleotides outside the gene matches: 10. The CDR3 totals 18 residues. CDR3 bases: TGTGCCAGCAGCTTAGAGGGCAGGGGGGACAGGGTGTCCTACGAGCAGTACTTC. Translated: CASSLEGRGDRVSYEQYF.

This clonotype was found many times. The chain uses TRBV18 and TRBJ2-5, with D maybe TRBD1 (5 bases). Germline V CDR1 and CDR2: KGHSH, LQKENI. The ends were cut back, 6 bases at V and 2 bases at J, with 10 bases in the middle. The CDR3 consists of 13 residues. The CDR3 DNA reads TGTGCCAGCTCGGTAAACAGGCAAGAGACCCAGTACTTC. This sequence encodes CASSVNRQETQYF.

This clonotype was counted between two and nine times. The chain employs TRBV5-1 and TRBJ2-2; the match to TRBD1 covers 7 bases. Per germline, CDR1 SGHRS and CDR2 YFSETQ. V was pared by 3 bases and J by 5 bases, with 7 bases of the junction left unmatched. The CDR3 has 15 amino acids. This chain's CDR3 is CASSWRQGGTGELFF. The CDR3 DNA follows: TGCGCCAGCAGCTGGAGACAGGGTGGTACCGGGGAGCTGTTTTTT.

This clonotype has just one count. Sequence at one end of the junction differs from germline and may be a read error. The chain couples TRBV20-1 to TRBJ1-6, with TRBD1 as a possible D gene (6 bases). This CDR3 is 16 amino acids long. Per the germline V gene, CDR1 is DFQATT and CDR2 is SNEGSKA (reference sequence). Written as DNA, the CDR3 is TGCTGTGCTAGAGAGCGGGGCAGGGGTTTTAATTCACCCCTCCACTTT. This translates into CCARERGRGFNSPLHF.

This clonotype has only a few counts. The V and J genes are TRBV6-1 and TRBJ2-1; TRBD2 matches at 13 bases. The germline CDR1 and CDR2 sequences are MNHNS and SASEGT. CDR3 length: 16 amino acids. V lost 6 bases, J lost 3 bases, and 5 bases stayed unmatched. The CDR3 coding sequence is TGTGCCAGCAGAACACTAGCGGGAGGGTTCTACAATGAGCAGTTCTTC. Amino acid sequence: CASRTLAGGFYNEQFF.

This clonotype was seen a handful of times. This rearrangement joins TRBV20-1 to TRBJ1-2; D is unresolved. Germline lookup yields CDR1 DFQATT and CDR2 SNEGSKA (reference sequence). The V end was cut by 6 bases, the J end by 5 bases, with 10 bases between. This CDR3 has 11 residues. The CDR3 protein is CSAPYFYGYTF. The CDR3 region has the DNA TGCAGTGCCCCGTACTTTTATGGCTACACCTTC.

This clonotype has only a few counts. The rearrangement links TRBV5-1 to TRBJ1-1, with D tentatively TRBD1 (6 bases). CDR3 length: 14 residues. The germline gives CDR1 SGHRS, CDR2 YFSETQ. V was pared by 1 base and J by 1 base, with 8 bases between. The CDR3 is CASSLSGQNTEAFF. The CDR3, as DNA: TGCGCCAGCAGCTTGTCGGGACAGAACACTGAAGCTTTCTTT.